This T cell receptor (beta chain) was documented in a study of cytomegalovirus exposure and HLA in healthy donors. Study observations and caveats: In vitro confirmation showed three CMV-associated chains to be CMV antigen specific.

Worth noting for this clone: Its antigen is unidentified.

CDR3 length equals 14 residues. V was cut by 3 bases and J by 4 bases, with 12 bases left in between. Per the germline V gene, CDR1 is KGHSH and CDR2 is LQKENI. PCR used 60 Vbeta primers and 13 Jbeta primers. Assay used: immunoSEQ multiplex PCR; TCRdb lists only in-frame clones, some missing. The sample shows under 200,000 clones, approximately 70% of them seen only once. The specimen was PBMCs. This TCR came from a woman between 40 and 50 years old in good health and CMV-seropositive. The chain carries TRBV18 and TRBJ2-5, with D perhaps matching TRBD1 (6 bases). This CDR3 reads CASSPPGAPETQYF. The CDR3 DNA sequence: TGTGCCAGCTCACCCCCAGGGGCCCCAGAGACCCAGTACTTC. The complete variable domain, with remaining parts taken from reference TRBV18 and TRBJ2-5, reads NAGVMQNPRHLVRRRGQEARLRCSPMKGHSHVYWYRQLPEEGLKFMVYLQKENIIDESGMPKERFSAEFPKEGPSILRIQQVVRGDSAAYFCASSPPGAPETQYFGPGTRLLVL.